Sequencing of this T cell receptor (beta chain) was carried out in a study of cytomegalovirus exposure and HLA in healthy donors. A multiplex PCR was run with 60 Vbeta primers and 13 Jbeta primers. Data came from immunoSEQ multiplex PCR; TCRdb stores just in-frame clones and leaves some out. The table shows around 120,000 clones, with around 62% occurring only once. CDR1 is LNHDA, CDR2 SQIVND, per germline (reference sequence). The CDR3 is made up of 15 amino acids. Trimming at V came to 1 base and at J to 2 bases, leaving 5 bases not matched to a gene. The TCR comes from a man under 40 in good health and CMV-seropositive. The sample taken for sequencing was PBMCs. The V call is TRBV19, the J call TRBJ2-7; 7 bases line up with TRBD1. DNA of the CDR3: TGTGCCAGTAGTATAGGTAAAGGGGGCCCCTACGAGCAGTACTTC. Protein sequence: CASSIGKGGPYEQYF. Full variable domain (outside the CDR3, taken from reference TRBV19 and TRBJ2-7): DGGITQSPKYLFRKEGQNVTLSCEQNLNHDAMYWYRQDPGQGLRLIYYSQIVNDFQKGDIAEGYSVSREKKESFPLTVTSAQKNPTAFYLCASSIGKGGPYEQYFGPGTRLTVT.